Following are 8 T cell receptor beta chains from one sample sequenced in a study of OX40 agonist ivuxolimab in advanced cancers. Libraries were constructed by the immunoSEQ multiplex PCR assay. Not all clones reach the TCRdb copy of this immuneACCESS table, which keeps in-frame sequences only. Checked studies attribute under half of the gap to unresolved V genes and leave the rest unexplained. Here the sample has tens of thousands of clones; around nine tenths occur a single time. The top ten clones comprise around 1.5% of the sample. The specimen comprised CD4+ or CD8+ T cells sorted from blood, sampled in a trial of the OX40 agonist ivuxolimab. These receptors were obtained from an adult with an advanced solid tumor such as melanoma, head and neck, liver or kidney cancer.

V gene TRBV18 combines with J gene TRBJ2-2; D remains unclear. The V gene's germline CDR1 is KGHSH and CDR2 LQKENI. V lost 3 bases, J lost 5 bases, and 4 bases lay in between. This CDR3 comprises 12 residues. CDR3 amino acids: CASSPYTGELFF. CDR3 nucleotides: TGTGCCAGCTCACCCTATACCGGGGAGCTGTTTTTT.

The V gene is TRBV5-1, the J gene TRBJ2-1, with 8 bases lining up with TRBD1. V gave up 4 bases and J gave up 6 bases; unmatched junction bases: 9. Germline values: CDR1 SGHRS, CDR2 YFSETQ. This CDR3 is 15 amino acids long. The CDR3 sequence is CASSPGTGAVNEQFF. The DNA for the CDR3 is TGCGCCAGCAGCCCGGGGACAGGCGCCGTCAATGAGCAGTTCTTC.

V and J are TRBV19 and TRBJ1-2, with D hard to call. V was trimmed by 6 bases and J by 6 bases, leaving 11 bases between them. The CDR3 runs to 12 residues. Germline V CDR1 and CDR2: LNHDA, SQIVND (reference sequence). The CDR3 DNA follows: TGTGCCAGTAGGGACTACTCCCATGGCTACACCTTC. This gives the protein CASRDYSHGYTF.

This clone has just one count. J is TRBJ2-1 and V is TRBV4-1; the D call may be TRBD1 or TRBD2 (5 bases each). The CDR3 spans 16 residues. V gave up 1 base and J gave up 2 bases, with 12 bases separating them. Germline assignment: CDR1 MGHRA and CDR2 YSYEKL. This CDR3 reads CASSQVGGVAYNEQFF. CDR3 in DNA: TGCGCCAGCAGCCAAGTTGGGGGAGTGGCCTACAATGAGCAGTTCTTC.

The gene calls are TRBV19 and TRBJ1-2; 10 bases agree with TRBD1. V lost 4 bases to trimming and J lost 5 bases; unmatched junction nucleotides: 1. The germline V gene has CDR1 LNHDA and CDR2 SQIVND (reference sequence). The CDR3 length is 13 residues. CDR3 residues: CASSTGQGYGYTF. CDR3 nucleotide sequence: TGTGCCAGTAGTACGGGACAGGGGTATGGCTACACCTTC.

The chain employs TRBV10-3 and TRBJ2-1; 9 bases agree with TRBD1. Per germline, CDR1 ENHRY and CDR2 SYGVKD. This CDR3 spans 11 amino acids. V trimming: 8 bases; J trimming: 9 bases; junction bases outside the gene matches: 2. The DNA of the CDR3 is TGTGCCATCGGGACAGGGTTTGAGCAGTTCTTC. The encoded protein is CAIGTGFEQFF.

The CDR3: CASGQSLKGEKLFF. CDR3 in DNA: TGTGCCAGCGGCCAGAGTCTAAAGGGTGAAAAACTGTTTTTT. The V call is TRBV2, the J call TRBJ1-4; D uncertain. V lost 8 bases to trimming and J lost 7 bases, with 17 bases between them. The germline V gene has CDR1 SNHLY and CDR2 FYNNEI. The CDR3 is 14 residues long.

The table lists this clone with a count of one. The chain recombines TRBV19 with TRBJ1-1; the match to TRBD1 covers 9 bases. In germline, CDR1 is LNHDA, CDR2 SQIVND (reference sequence). The junction had 15 bases not matched to a gene; V was cut back by 6 bases and J by 7 bases. The CDR3 consists of 16 residues. The DNA for the CDR3 is TGTGCCAGTAGGAGTACCGGGACAGGGCATCGCGTTGAAGCTTTCTTT. This codes for CASRSTGTGHRVEAFF.